The text below deals with one T cell receptor (beta chain). Other DNA sequences of this sample code for an identical CDR3. This entry is derived from a study of blood T cell repertoires in COVID-19. Study at large: Acute and convalescent COVID-19 specimens originated in the United States, Italy and Spain. The analysed material was cDNA or gDNA that came from T cells, B-cell-depleted T cells, or PBMCs.

The J segment lost 5 bases and the V segment lost 6 bases, leaving 7 bases of the junction unmatched. The germline CDR1 and CDR2 sequences are MNHEY and SVGEGT. The CDR3 is 14 residues long. Original processing methods: Nucleated cell counts were estimated from reference gene primer amplification. Clones were read by immunoSEQ multiplex PCR, and TCRdb kept only the in-frame ones, dropping some. V, J and clone size were drawn from that table, and D and trimming were deduced from the DNA. The table lists about 60,000 clones, 70% to 85% of them singletons, with approximately 19% in the top ten. Sequenced: peripheral blood. This sequence was found in a man aged 70-80 years with active COVID-19. The chain couples TRBV6-2 or TRBV6-3 to TRBJ1-5; the match to TRBD1 covers 7 bases. The chain's CDR3 is CASSLDRDYQPQHF. In nucleotides, the CDR3 is TGTGCCAGCAGCCTCGACAGGGACTATCAGCCCCAGCATTTT.